A selection of T cell receptor beta chains follows, all from one sample in a study of shared clonotypes between healthy human individuals. TCRdb's table, derived via immunoSEQ multiplex PCR, lists solely in-frame clones and lacks some. Among 300,000 to 400,000 clones listed, about 70% were seen once. Material for sequencing was memory CD4+ T cells sorted from blood. The receptors originated from a man between 25 and 39 years old in good health. CDR3s include the opening cysteine and the closing phenylalanine or tryptophan. A D gene is named only where the DNA matches it firmly. The size of a clone is reported for some rows only, either as once, few or many, or as a class for expanded clones.

D gene | J gene | V gene | clone size | CDR3 protein | CDR3 DNA
. | TRBJ1-2 | TRBV14 | . | CASSQDYAYGYTF | TGTGCCAGCAGCCAAGATTACGCCTATGGCTACACCTTC
TRBD2 | TRBJ2-5 | TRBV7-2 | . | CASSLEGLAGEGVTQYF | TGTGCCAGCAGCCTCGAAGGACTAGCGGGAGAAGGGGTGACCCAGTACTTC
. | TRBJ2-7 | TRBV9 | . | CASRGGRTSYEQYF | TGTGCCAGCAGGGGGGGACGGACCTCCTACGAGCAGTACTTC
. | TRBJ2-7 | TRBV5-5 | . | CASSLGQLNEQYF | TGTGCCAGCAGCTTGGGACAATTAAACGAGCAGTACTTC
TRBD1 | TRBJ2-5 | TRBV28 | . | CATKLGTGGTQYF | TGTGCCACCAAGTTAGGGACAGGGGGGACCCAGTACTTC
. | TRBJ2-5 | TRBV5-1 | . | CASSLDAGGETQYF | TGCGCCAGCAGCTTGGACGCAGGGGGGGAGACCCAGTACTTC
TRBD2 | TRBJ2-1 | TRBV7-8 | once | CASSFIAGVVNEQFF | TGTGCCAGCAGCTTTATAGCGGGAGTGGTCAATGAGCAGTTCTTC
TRBD2 | TRBJ2-1 | TRBV5-1 | . | CASSLGEGTYNEQFF | TGCGCCAGCAGCTTGGGGGAGGGCACTTACAATGAGCAGTTCTTC
TRBD2 | TRBJ2-3 | TRBV29-1 | many | CSVEGVTSGSLDTQYF | TGCAGCGTTGAAGGCGTGACTAGCGGGAGTTTAGATACGCAGTATTTT
TRBD2 | TRBJ2-1 | TRBV11-3 | . | CASSLYTPPTSGSSYNEQFF | TGTGCCAGCAGCTTATATACCCCCCCCACTAGCGGGAGCTCCTACAATGAGCAGTTCTTC
. | TRBJ2-7 | TRBV7-2 | . | CASSPQSVRSPYEQYF | TGTGCCAGCAGCCCCCAGAGCGTGAGGTCCCCCTACGAGCAGTACTTC
. | TRBJ2-1 | TRBV28 | . | CASSLLLGRRGNEQFF | TGTGCCAGCAGTTTATTGCTGGGACGAAGGGGGAATGAGCAGTTCTTC